The following is a T cell receptor beta chain sequence with its context. These data come from a study of shared clonotypes between healthy human individuals. About the research overall: A couple of women and a few men aged 18 to 49 served as donors.

Naivety among CD8 cells was defined by CD45RO negativity and positive CCR7 selection, thereby excluding terminally differentiated effector memory CD45RA+ cells. From germline, CDR1 is SGDLS and CDR2 YYNGEE. J was trimmed by 4 bases and V by 0 bases; bases with no gene match: 4. CDR3 length equals 16 residues. Method: immunoSEQ multiplex PCR; TCRdb's copy keeps in-frame clones and lacks some. The sample consists of roughly 590,000 clones, nearly 97% of them appearing once. V is TRBV9 and J is TRBJ2-2, with 9 bases identical to TRBD2. This sequence was found in a woman aged 25 to 45 in good health. The sample consisted of naive CD8+ T cells sorted from blood. The chain's CDR3 is CASSVVSGSPTGELFF. CDR3 sequence (DNA): TGTGCCAGCAGCGTAGTTAGCGGGAGTCCCACCGGGGAGCTGTTTTTT.